This TCR beta chain was captured by sequencing in a study of blood T cell repertoires in COVID-19. Study as a whole: Samples of COVID-19 (acute and convalescent) were obtained from the United States, Italy and Spain.

This clone was observed once. Per germline, CDR1 MNHNS and CDR2 SASEGT. Trimming took 3 bases from V and 7 from J, leaving 16 bases between them. The CDR3 is 16 residues long. The data were produced by immunoSEQ multiplex PCR, yet TCRdb's version contains in-frame clones alone and is incomplete. Of about 150,000 clones in the sample, roughly 90% were seen once. The chain recombines TRBV6-1 with TRBJ1-6, with D uncertain. The TCR originated in a man in his forties or fifties who had recovered from COVID-19. What was sequenced was PBMCs or T cells enriched from blood (not recorded which). CDR3 DNA: TGTGCCAGCAGTGATCCCCCGGGGATTACGAATTCACCCCTCCACTTT. As protein: CASSDPPGITNSPLHF.